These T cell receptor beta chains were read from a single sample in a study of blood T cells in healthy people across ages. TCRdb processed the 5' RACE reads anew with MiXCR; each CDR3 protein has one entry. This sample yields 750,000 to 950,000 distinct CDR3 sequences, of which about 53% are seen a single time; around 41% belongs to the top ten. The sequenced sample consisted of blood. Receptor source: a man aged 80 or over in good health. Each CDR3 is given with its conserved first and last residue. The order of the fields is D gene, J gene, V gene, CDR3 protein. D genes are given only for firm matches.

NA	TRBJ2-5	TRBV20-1	CSASFFALAVVQETQYF
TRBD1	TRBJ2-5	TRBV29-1	CSGRQAGGTQYF
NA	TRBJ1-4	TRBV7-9	CASSPGFGGVPNEKLFF
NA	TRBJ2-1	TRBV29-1	CSVPAPHGGVYNEQFF
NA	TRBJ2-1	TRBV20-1	CSASLRGSYNEQFF
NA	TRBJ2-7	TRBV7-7	CASSQDSFGEQYF
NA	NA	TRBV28	CASWGGGIYEQYF
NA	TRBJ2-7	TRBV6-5	CASSFLDDEQYF
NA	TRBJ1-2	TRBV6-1	CASSEHRTNYGYTF
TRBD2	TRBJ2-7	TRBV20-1	CSATLAGPLYEQYF
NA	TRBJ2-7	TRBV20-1	CSARDYFSYEQYF